This T cell receptor (beta chain) was documented in a study of cytomegalovirus exposure and HLA in healthy donors. Study-wide findings and caveats: Confirmation was obtained in vitro that a few CMV-associated chains are specific for CMV antigens. There were several of the most significant clusters that appeared linked to common viral pathogens in a later analysis.

On this clone itself: Its target is not known.

PCR employed 60 Vbeta and 13 Jbeta primers. Only in-frame clones appear in the TCRdb table, and some are missing; sequencing was by immunoSEQ multiplex PCR. The data contain around 180,000 clones, 65% to 85% of them singletons. The ends were cut back, 1 base at V and 1 base at J, with 11 bases in the middle. Per the germline V gene, CDR1 is SGHDT and CDR2 is YYEEEE. CDR3 length: 15 amino acids. The chain joins TRBV5-6 to TRBJ2-5; D might be TRBD2 (6 bases). The specimen sequenced was PBMCs. This TCR was sampled from a male donor in good health and CMV-seronegative. CDR3 bases: TGTGCCAGCAGCTTGCTTGGGCGGGGCCAAGAGACCCAGTACTTC. It codes for CASSLLGRGQETQYF.